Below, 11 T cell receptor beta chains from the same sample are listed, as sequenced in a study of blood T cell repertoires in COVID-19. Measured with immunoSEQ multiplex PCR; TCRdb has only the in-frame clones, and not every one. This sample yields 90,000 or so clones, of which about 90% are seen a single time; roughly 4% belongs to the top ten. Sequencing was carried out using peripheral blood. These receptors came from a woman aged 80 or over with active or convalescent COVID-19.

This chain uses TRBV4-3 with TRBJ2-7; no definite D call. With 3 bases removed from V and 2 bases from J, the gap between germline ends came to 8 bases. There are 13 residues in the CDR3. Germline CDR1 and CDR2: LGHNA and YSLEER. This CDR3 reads CASSQTHTYEQYF. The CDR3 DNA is TGCGCCAGCAGCCAGACTCATACCTACGAGCAGTACTTC.

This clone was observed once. CDR3 residues: CASSPRTGETEAFF. The DNA of the CDR3 is TGTGCCAGCAGCCCACGGACAGGGGAGACTGAAGCTTTCTTT. The rearrangement links TRBV7-9 to TRBJ1-1; 9 nucleotides match TRBD1. The germline gives CDR1 SEHNR, CDR2 FQNEAQ (reference sequence). This CDR3 region has 14 residues. The J segment lost 5 bases and the V segment lost 5 bases, leaving 6 bases of the junction unmatched.

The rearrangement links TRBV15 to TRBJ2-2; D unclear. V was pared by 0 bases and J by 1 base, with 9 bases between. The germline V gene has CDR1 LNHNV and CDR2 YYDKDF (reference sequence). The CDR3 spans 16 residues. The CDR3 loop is CATSRDFPRNTGELFF. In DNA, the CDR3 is TGTGCCACCAGCAGAGATTTCCCTCGGAACACCGGGGAGCTGTTTTTT.

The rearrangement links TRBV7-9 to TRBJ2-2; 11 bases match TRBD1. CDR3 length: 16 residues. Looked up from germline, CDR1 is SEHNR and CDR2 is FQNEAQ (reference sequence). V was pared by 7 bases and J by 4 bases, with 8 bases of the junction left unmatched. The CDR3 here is CASTNYGTGGTGELFF. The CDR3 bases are TGTGCCAGCACAAACTACGGGACAGGGGGCACCGGGGAGCTGTTTTTT. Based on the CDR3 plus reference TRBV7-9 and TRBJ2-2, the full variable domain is DTGVSQNPRHKITKRGQNVTFRCDPISEHNRLYWYRQTLGQGPEFLTYFQNEAQLEKSRLLSDRFSAERPKGSFSTLEIQRTEQGDSAMYLCASTNYGTGGTGELFFGEGSRLTVL.

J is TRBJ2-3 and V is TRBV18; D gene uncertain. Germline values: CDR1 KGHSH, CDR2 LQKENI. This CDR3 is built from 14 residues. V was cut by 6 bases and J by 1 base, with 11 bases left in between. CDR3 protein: CASSGQLRTDTQYF. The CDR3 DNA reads TGTGCCAGCTCGGGCCAACTTCGCACAGATACGCAGTATTTT.

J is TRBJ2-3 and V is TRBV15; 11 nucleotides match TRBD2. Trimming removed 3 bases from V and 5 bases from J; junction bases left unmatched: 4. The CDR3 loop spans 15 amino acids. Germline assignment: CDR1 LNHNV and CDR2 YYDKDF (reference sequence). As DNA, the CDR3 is TGTGCCACCAGCAGTCCAGGACTAGCGGGAGATACGCAGTATTTT. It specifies CATSSPGLAGDTQYF.

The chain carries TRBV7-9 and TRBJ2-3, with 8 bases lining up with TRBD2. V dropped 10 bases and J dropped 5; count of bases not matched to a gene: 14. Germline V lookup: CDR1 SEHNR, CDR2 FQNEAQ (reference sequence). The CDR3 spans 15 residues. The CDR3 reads CATPGEREYLDTQYF. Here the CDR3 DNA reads TGTGCCACCCCCGGGGAGCGGGAGTATCTAGATACGCAGTATTTT. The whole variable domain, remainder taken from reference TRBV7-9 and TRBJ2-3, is DTGVSQNPRHKITKRGQNVTFRCDPISEHNRLYWYRQTLGQGPEFLTYFQNEAQLEKSRLLSDRFSAERPKGSFSTLEIQRTEQGDSAMYLCATPGEREYLDTQYFGPGTRLTVL.

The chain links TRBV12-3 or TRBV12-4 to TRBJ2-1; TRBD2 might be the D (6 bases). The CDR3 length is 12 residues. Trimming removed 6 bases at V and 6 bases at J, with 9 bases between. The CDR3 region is CASRTSFNEQFF. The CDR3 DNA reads TGTGCCAGCAGGACTAGTTTCAATGAGCAGTTCTTC.

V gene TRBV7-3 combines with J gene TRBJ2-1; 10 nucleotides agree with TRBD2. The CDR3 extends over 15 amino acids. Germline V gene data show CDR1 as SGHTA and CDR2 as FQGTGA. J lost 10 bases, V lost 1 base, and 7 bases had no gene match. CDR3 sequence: CASSLSPAGGPEQFF. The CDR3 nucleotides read TGTGCCAGCAGCTTAAGTCCAGCGGGAGGGCCAGAGCAGTTCTTC. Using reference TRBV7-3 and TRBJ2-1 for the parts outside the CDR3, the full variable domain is GAGVSQTPSNKVTEKGKYVELRCDPISGHTALYWYRQSLGQGPEFLIYFQGTGAADDSGLPNDRFFAVRPEGSVSTLKIQRTERGDSAVYLCASSLSPAGGPEQFFGPGTRLTVL.

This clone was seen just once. CDR3 sequence: CAITRNIYGTGDGYTF. As DNA, the CDR3 is TGTGCCATCACCCGAAATATATACGGGACAGGGGATGGCTACACCTTC. The chain carries TRBV10-3 and TRBJ1-2, with 10 bases fitting TRBD1. Trimming at V came to 7 bases and at J to 6 bases, leaving 14 bases not matched to a gene. CDR3 length equals 16 residues. Germline lookup yields CDR1 ENHRY and CDR2 SYGVKD.

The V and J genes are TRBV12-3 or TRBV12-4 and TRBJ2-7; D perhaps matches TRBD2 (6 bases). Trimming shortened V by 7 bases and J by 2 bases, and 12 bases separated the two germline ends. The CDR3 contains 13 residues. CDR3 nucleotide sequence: TGTGCCAGCACACTAGCTAGCGCCTACGAGCAGTACTTC. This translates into CASTLASAYEQYF.